Below, 28 T cell receptor beta chains from the same sample are listed, as sequenced in a study of post-analysis software for immune sequencing data. Whole-study results and caveats: Controls had lower frequencies than patients of 4 or 5 TRBV segments, which included TRBV5-6, TRBV5-1 and TRBV20-1.

No antigens are known for them. The library was made from cDNA and included unique molecular identifiers. TCRdb used MiXCR to reprocess the PCR reads, holding one entry per CDR3 protein. The sample lists a few hundred thousand distinct CDR3 sequences, 30% to 45% occurring once. The sequenced sample was blood. The receptors were sampled from a girl aged 5-17 years with multiple sclerosis.

The chain carries TRBV12-5 and TRBJ1-1; D call uncertain. The CDR3 runs 17 residues. CDR1 is LGHNT, CDR2 FRNRAP, per germline. V lost 4 bases to trimming and J lost 3 bases, with 21 bases between them. The CDR3 sequence is CASGSPGLSRVDTEAFF. DNA for the CDR3: TGTGCTAGTGGTTCCCCGGGCCTCTCAAGGGTGGACACTGAAGCTTTCTTT.

The chain employs TRBV11-3 and TRBJ2-1, with TRBD2 matching 11 bases. This CDR3 is built from 15 residues. V was clipped by 5 bases and J by 7 bases; unmatched bases: 7. The germline CDR1 and CDR2 sequences are SGHNT and YENEEA. CDR3 nucleotides: TGTGCCAGCAGCCGATCTAGCGGGGGGCGGAATGAGCAGTTCTTC. Protein: CASSRSSGGRNEQFF.

The CDR3: CASSPGGAETQYF. The CDR3 nucleotides are TGTGCCAGCTCACCTGGAGGGGCTGAGACCCAGTACTTC. This chain links TRBV18 with TRBJ2-5, with D possibly matching TRBD2 (6 bases). The CDR3 loop spans 13 amino acids. Trimming took off 3 bases at V and 5 bases at J, with 10 bases between the two ends. Germline CDR1 and CDR2: KGHSH and LQKENI.

This clonotype was counted a few times. The gene calls are TRBV7-9 and TRBJ2-3, with D hard to call. Germline V gene data show CDR1 as SEHNR and CDR2 as FQNEAQ (reference sequence). CDR3 length equals 17 residues. Deletions cut 4 bases from V and 0 bases from J, with 17 bases between. CDR3 nucleotides: TGTGCCAGCAGCTCAACCGTAGCTACACTGAGCACAGATACGCAGTATTTT. It codes for CASSSTVATLSTDTQYF.

This clonotype was counted between two and nine times. The genes are TRBV3-1 and TRBJ2-7, with 9 bases aligning to TRBD2. CDR1 and CDR2 (germline): LGHDT, YNNKEL (reference sequence). The J segment lost 3 bases and the V segment lost 2 bases, leaving 8 bases of the junction unmatched. This CDR3 is 16 amino acids long. CDR3 sequence: CASSQRAAGGFYEQYF. The DNA for the CDR3 is TGTGCCAGCAGCCAACGGGCAGCGGGGGGCTTCTACGAGCAGTACTTC.

This sequence joins TRBV20-1 and TRBJ1-1; TRBD1 matches at 8 bases. Germline values: CDR1 DFQATT, CDR2 SNEGSKA (reference sequence). V was clipped by 2 bases and J by 3 bases; unmatched bases: 8. The CDR3 is made up of 15 amino acids. CDR3 sequence (DNA): TGCAGTGCTAGATCTGGACAGGGTCTGTACACTGAAGCTTTCTTT. Its protein product is CSARSGQGLYTEAFF.

The chain recombines TRBV5-6 with TRBJ2-1; D may be TRBD2 (6 bases). This CDR3 contains 15 residues. V was pared by 3 bases and J by 0 bases, with 10 bases between. In germline, CDR1 is SGHDT, CDR2 YYEEEE. The CDR3 protein is CASSSRDSSYNEQFF. The CDR3, as DNA: TGTGCCAGCAGCTCCCGGGACTCCTCCTACAATGAGCAGTTCTTC.

About this clonotype itself: Its ends do not fully match the called genes, so a read error is possible. This chain connects TRBV12-3 or TRBV12-4 to TRBJ1-6, with D perhaps TRBD1 (5 bases). The CDR3 covers 13 residues. The CDR3: CTSRWDPNSPLHF. CDR3 coding DNA: TGTACCAGCAGATGGGACCCGAATTCACCCCTCCACTTT.

Here the CDR3 reads CSARPDRYEQYF. CDR3 in DNA: TGCAGTGCTAGACCGGACCGATACGAGCAGTACTTC. The J gene is TRBJ2-7, the V gene TRBV20-1, with D unresolved. CDR3 length: 12 residues. Trimming removed 2 bases from V and 4 bases from J, with 9 bases in between. Per germline, CDR1 DFQATT and CDR2 SNEGSKA (reference sequence).

This clonotype has at least ten counts. The chain links TRBV29-1 to TRBJ2-3, with 9 nucleotides matching TRBD1. Trimming took 8 bases from V and 0 from J; bases not matched to a gene: 6. Germline CDR1 SQVTM, CDR2 ANQGSEA. The CDR3 runs to 14 residues. The CDR3 protein is CSQGQGTSTDTQYF. The CDR3, as DNA: TGCAGCCAAGGACAGGGGACAAGCACAGATACGCAGTATTTT.

CDR3 sequence (DNA): TGTGCCAGCAGCTTGGAGGGGACAGCCTCCTACAATGAGCAGTTCTTC. This encodes CASSLEGTASYNEQFF. The chain couples TRBV5-6 to TRBJ2-1, with 7 positions matching TRBD1. V shed 0 bases and J 0 bases; nucleotides not matched to a gene: 3. The V gene's germline CDR1 is SGHDT and CDR2 YYEEEE. The CDR3 has 16 residues.

V gene TRBV5-6 combines with J gene TRBJ2-3, with 12 bases identical to TRBD2. This CDR3 is built from 16 residues. J was trimmed by 2 bases and V by 3 bases; bases with no gene match: 4. The germline CDR1 and CDR2 sequences are SGHDT and YYEEEE. CDR3 DNA: TGTGCCAGCAGCTCTGGACTAGCGGGGACCACAGATACGCAGTATTTT. This gives the protein CASSSGLAGTTDTQYF.

This clonotype was counted at least ten times. The chain is built from TRBV3-1 and TRBJ2-5, with D unclear. CDR1 is LGHDT and CDR2 is YNNKEL in the germline V gene (reference sequence). This CDR3 is built from 12 residues. With 1 base removed from V and 4 bases from J, the gap between germline ends came to 4 bases. The CDR3 here is CASSQVGETQYF. As DNA, the CDR3 is TGTGCCAGCAGCCAAGTAGGAGAGACCCAGTACTTC.

The rearrangement joins TRBV6-6 to TRBJ2-5; 8 positions match TRBD2. V was clipped by 10 bases and J by 2 bases; unmatched bases: 12. The CDR3 has 15 residues. Germline assignment: CDR1 MNHNY and CDR2 SVGAGI (reference sequence). CDR3 loop: CATRERGFAQETQYF. In DNA, the CDR3 is TGTGCCACTCGGGAGCGGGGGTTCGCTCAAGAGACCCAGTACTTC.

The J gene is TRBJ1-5, the V gene TRBV12-3 or TRBV12-4, with D uncertain. The V end lost 1 base, the J end lost 3 bases, and 10 bases lay between the germline ends. This CDR3 is built from 15 residues. CDR3 residues: CASSLEAGFNQPQHF. The CDR3 DNA reads TGTGCCAGCAGTTTAGAGGCGGGCTTCAATCAGCCCCAGCATTTT.

Comments on this clonotype: One end of the junction varies from germline; a read error may be responsible. V and J are TRBV20-1 and TRBJ1-5; D may be TRBD1 (6 bases). This CDR3 comprises 14 residues. The germline CDR1 and CDR2 sequences are DFQATT and SNEGSKA (reference sequence). The CDR3 loop reads CSARGDTSNQPQHF. DNA for the CDR3: TGCAGTGCCAGAGGGGACACTAGCAATCAGCCCCAGCATTTT.

V is TRBV29-1 and J is TRBJ2-1, with 7 bases fitting TRBD2. Germline trimming cut 7 bases from V and 3 bases from J; bases unmatched to any gene: 9. Germline V lookup: CDR1 SQVTM, CDR2 ANQGSEA. The CDR3 length is 14 residues. CDR3 loop: CSAQGGVFYNEQFF. CDR3 DNA sequence: TGCAGCGCCCAGGGAGGGGTGTTCTACAATGAGCAGTTCTTC.

The gene calls are TRBV6-6 and TRBJ2-1; no definite D call. The CDR3 consists of 15 residues. Germline values: CDR1 MNHNY, CDR2 SVGAGI (reference sequence). Trimming stripped 7 bases from V and 1 base from J, with 14 bases between. Here the CDR3 reads CASTIERLSYNEQFF. Here the CDR3 DNA reads TGTGCCAGCACCATAGAACGGCTTTCCTACAATGAGCAGTTCTTC.

This CDR3 reads CASSQDSHNEQFF. The CDR3 DNA reads as TGTGCCAGCAGCCAGGACAGTCACAATGAGCAGTTCTTC. The chain links TRBV12-3 or TRBV12-4 to TRBJ2-1, with D maybe TRBD1 (6 bases). V was pared by 6 bases and J by 5 bases, with 11 bases between. The CDR3 has 13 residues.

The V call is TRBV9, the J call TRBJ2-1; a possible D gene is TRBD1 (5 bases). CDR1 SGDLS and CDR2 YYNGEE come from the germline V gene. The CDR3 loop spans 16 amino acids. V was clipped by 2 bases and J by 0 bases, with 12 bases between them. For the CDR3, the DNA is TGTGCCAGCAGCGTTGGGGCCCTACGCTCCTACAATGAGCAGTTCTTC. Residues: CASSVGALRSYNEQFF.

The gene calls are TRBV11-2 and TRBJ2-7, with 11 positions matching TRBD2. Germline assignment: CDR1 SGHAT and CDR2 FQNNGV. V was clipped by 4 bases and J by 0 bases; unmatched bases: 5. CDR3 length: 16 residues. CDR3 nucleotide sequence: TGTGCCAGCAGCTCTAGCGGGGGGCCAAGCTCCTACGAGCAGTACTTC. It translates to CASSSSGGPSSYEQYF.

This clonotype was counted a few times. The rearrangement links TRBV6-5 to TRBJ1-6, with 7 nucleotides matching TRBD1. Germline loops: CDR1 MNHEY, CDR2 SVGAGI. The CDR3 runs 15 residues. V gave up 6 bases and J gave up 8 bases; unmatched junction bases: 10. This CDR3 is CASSLLGGADSPLHF. The DNA for the CDR3 is TGTGCCAGCAGCCTACTAGGGGGCGCGGATTCACCCCTCCACTTT.

This clonotype was seen only a few times. V gene TRBV29-1 combines with J gene TRBJ1-1; D is perhaps TRBD1 (5 bases). There are 10 residues in the CDR3. V was cut by 6 bases and J by 7 bases, with 9 bases left in between. Germline lookup yields CDR1 SQVTM and CDR2 ANQGSEA. The CDR3 DNA follows: TGCAGCGTATGGGACGGTGAAGCTTTCTTT. Translation gives CSVWDGEAFF.

This clonotype was counted between two and nine times. The chain has TRBV7-2 and TRBJ1-5; tentative D call: TRBD1 (6 bases). CDR1 and CDR2 (germline): SGHTA, FQGNSA. This CDR3 is built from 13 residues. Trimming left V 4 bases short and J 5 bases short, with 9 bases between. The CDR3 sequence is CASSWGPYQPQHF. CDR3 DNA: TGTGCCAGCAGCTGGGGGCCCTATCAGCCCCAGCATTTT.

Points on this clonotype: A much larger clonotype is one base distant, so this may be a read error. The V gene is TRBV7-2, the J gene TRBJ2-1, with 7 nucleotides matching TRBD2. The CDR3 is made up of 16 amino acids. CDR1 SGHTA and CDR2 FQGNSA come from the germline V gene. CDR3 nucleotide sequence: TGTGCCGGCAGCGGCCGTAGCGGGCTGACTGACAATGAGCAGTTCTTC. This codes for CAGSGRSGLTDNEQFF.

This chain uses TRBV10-3 with TRBJ2-3; 11 nucleotides agree with TRBD1. The germline CDR1 and CDR2 sequences are ENHRY and SYGVKD. Unmatched junction bases numbered 7, after V lost 6 bases and J lost 2 bases. The CDR3 extends over 16 amino acids. CDR3 amino acids: CAIRPGTGGDTDTQYF. The CDR3, as DNA: TGTGCCATCAGACCCGGGACAGGGGGAGACACAGATACGCAGTATTTT.

This clonotype came up a few times. The chain joins TRBV4-2 to TRBJ2-7, with no clear D. V was clipped by 2 bases and J by 7 bases, with 12 bases between them. The CDR3 loop spans 13 amino acids. Germline V gene lookup returns CDR1 LGHNA and CDR2 YNFKEQ. In nucleotides, the CDR3 is TGTGCCAGCAGCCAACTCCTAGGGAAAGAGCAGTACTTC. It encodes CASSQLLGKEQYF.

This clonotype has only a few counts. The gene calls are TRBV29-1 and TRBJ1-1; TRBD1 might be the D (5 bases). This CDR3 is built from 12 residues. Germline V CDR1 and CDR2: SQVTM, ANQGSEA. With 4 bases removed from V and 3 bases from J, the gap between germline ends came to 9 bases. Here the CDR3 reads CSVGDQDTEAFF. CDR3 nucleotides: TGCAGCGTTGGGGACCAGGACACTGAAGCTTTCTTT.